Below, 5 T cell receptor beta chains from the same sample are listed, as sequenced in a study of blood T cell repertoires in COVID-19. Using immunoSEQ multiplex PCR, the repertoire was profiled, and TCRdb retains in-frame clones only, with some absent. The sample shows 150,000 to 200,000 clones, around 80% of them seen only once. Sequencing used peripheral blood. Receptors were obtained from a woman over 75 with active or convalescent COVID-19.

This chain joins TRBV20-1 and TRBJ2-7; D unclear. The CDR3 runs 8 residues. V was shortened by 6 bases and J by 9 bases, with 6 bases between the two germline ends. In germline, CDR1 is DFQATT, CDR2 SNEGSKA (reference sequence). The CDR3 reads CSASWQYF. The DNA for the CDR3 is TGCAGTGCCTCGTGGCAGTACTTC.

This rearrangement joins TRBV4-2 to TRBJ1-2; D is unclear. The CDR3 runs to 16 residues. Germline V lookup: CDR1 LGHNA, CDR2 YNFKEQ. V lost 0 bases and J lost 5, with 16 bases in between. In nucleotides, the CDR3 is TGTGCCAGCAGCCAAGATAGGGCCGGGGAGAAATATGGCTACACCTTC. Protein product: CASSQDRAGEKYGYTF.

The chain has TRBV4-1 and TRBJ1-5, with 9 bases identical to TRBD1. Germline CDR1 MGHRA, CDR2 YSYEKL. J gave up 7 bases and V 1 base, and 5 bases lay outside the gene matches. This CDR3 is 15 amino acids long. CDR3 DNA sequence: TGCGCCAGCAGCCAAGTCTGGGACAGGGAACAGCCCCAGCATTTT. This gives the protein CASSQVWDREQPQHF.

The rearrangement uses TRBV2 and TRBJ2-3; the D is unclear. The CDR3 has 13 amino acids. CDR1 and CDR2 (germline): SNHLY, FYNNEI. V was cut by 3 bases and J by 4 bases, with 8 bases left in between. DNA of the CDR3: TGTGCCAGCAGTGAGAGCCTCCCAGATACGCAGTATTTT. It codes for CASSESLPDTQYF.

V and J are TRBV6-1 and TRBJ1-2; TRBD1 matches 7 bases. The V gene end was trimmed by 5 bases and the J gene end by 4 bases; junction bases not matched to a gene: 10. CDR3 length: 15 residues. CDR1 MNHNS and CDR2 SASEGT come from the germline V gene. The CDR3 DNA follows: TGTGCCAGCAGTAGCCTGACAGGGTCCCTCTATGGCTACACCTTC. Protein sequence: CASSSLTGSLYGYTF.